These 27 T cell receptor beta chains came from one sample sequenced in a study of blood T cell repertoires in COVID-19. Using immunoSEQ multiplex PCR, the repertoire was profiled, and TCRdb retains in-frame clones only, with some absent. The sample has under 350,000 clones, around 90% seen once. Sequenced sample: PBMCs or T cells enriched from blood (not recorded which). The receptor source for this set is a woman aged 35 to 49 who had recovered from COVID-19.

This chain uses TRBV18 with TRBJ2-7; perhaps TRBD2 as D (5 bases). The germline CDR1 and CDR2 sequences are KGHSH and LQKENI. The CDR3 is 14 amino acids. The V end was cut by 2 bases, the J end by 3 bases, with 11 bases between. The CDR3 bases are TGTGCCAGCTCACCATCTACGGGATTCTACGAGCAGTACTTC. Encoded protein: CASSPSTGFYEQYF.

The chain links TRBV30 to TRBJ1-4, with TRBD1 matching over 9 bases. J was trimmed by 8 bases and V by 0 bases; bases with no gene match: 4. The CDR3 spans 14 residues. The germline V gene has CDR1 GTSNPN and CDR2 SVGIG (reference sequence). The CDR3 here is CAWSVQGAGEKLFF. For the CDR3, the DNA is TGTGCCTGGAGTGTACAGGGGGCCGGGGAAAAACTGTTTTTT. The full variable domain, rest sourced from reference TRBV30 and TRBJ1-4, is SQTIHQWPATLVQPVGSPLSLECTVEGTSNPNLYWYRQAAGRGLQLLFYSVGIGQISSEVPQNLSASRPQDRQFILSSKKLLLSDSGFYLCAWSVQGAGEKLFFGSGTQLSVL.

The chain links TRBV6-1 to TRBJ2-1; no firm D call. Per the germline V gene, CDR1 is MNHNS and CDR2 is SASEGT. Deletions cut 2 bases from V and 0 bases from J, with 11 bases between. This CDR3 contains 16 residues. The CDR3 sequence: CASSERSAVSYNEQFF. The CDR3 nucleotides are TGTGCCAGCAGTGAAAGGAGCGCAGTCTCCTACAATGAGCAGTTCTTC.

The chain is built from TRBV28 and TRBJ1-5, with 9 bases lining up with TRBD1. V dropped 7 bases and J dropped 7; count of bases not matched to a gene: 8. CDR3 size: 14 residues. Germline V gene data show CDR1 as MDHEN and CDR2 as SYDVKM. DNA of the CDR3: TGTGCCAGCATCCCCACAGGGGGCTTGCAGCCCCAGCATTTT. Amino acid sequence: CASIPTGGLQPQHF. The variable domain in full, completed from reference TRBV28 and TRBJ1-5, reads DVKVTQSSRYLVKRTGEKVFLECVQDMDHENMFWYRQDPGLGLRLIYFSYDVKMKEKGDIPEGYSVSREKKERFSLILESASTNQTSMYLCASIPTGGLQPQHFGDGTRLSIL.

The rearrangement uses TRBV2 and TRBJ1-2; 8 bases agree with TRBD1. The V gene end was trimmed by 4 bases and the J gene end by 4 bases; junction bases not matched to a gene: 5. This CDR3 comprises 14 residues. Germline assignment: CDR1 SNHLY and CDR2 FYNNEI. The CDR3 spells CASSGDRPSYGYTF. For the CDR3, the DNA is TGTGCCAGCAGTGGGGACAGGCCCTCCTATGGCTACACCTTC. The full variable domain, completed using reference TRBV2 and TRBJ1-2, is EPEVTQTPSHQVTQMGQEVILRCVPISNHLYFYWYRQILGQKVEFLVSFYNNEISEKSEIFDDQFSVERPDGSNFTLKIRSTKLEDSAMYFCASSGDRPSYGYTFGSGTRLTVV.

The chain combines TRBV6-5 with TRBJ1-6; a possible D gene is TRBD1 (5 bases). The CDR3 runs to 13 residues. Germline V gene lookup returns CDR1 MNHEY and CDR2 SVGAGI. V was cut by 5 bases and J by 6 bases, with 8 bases left in between. In nucleotides, the CDR3 is TGTGCCAGCAGTAGACAGTCTAATTCACCCCTCCACTTT. This codes for CASSRQSNSPLHF.

This chain connects TRBV5-1 to TRBJ2-2; D is perhaps TRBD2 (5 bases). The V end lost 4 bases, the J end lost 0 bases, and 10 bases lay between the germline ends. CDR1 and CDR2 from the germline V gene are SGHRS and YFSETQ. This CDR3 has 15 residues. In nucleotides, the CDR3 is TGCGCCAGCAGCCAAGGGAGCGCGAACACCGGGGAGCTGTTTTTT. Residues: CASSQGSANTGELFF.

The chain employs TRBV29-1 and TRBJ1-1, with D possibly TRBD1 on 6 matching bases. V was clipped by 2 bases and J by 2 bases, with 12 bases between them. The CDR3 extends over 14 amino acids. CDR1 is SQVTM, CDR2 ANQGSEA, per germline. CDR3 nucleotide sequence: TGCAGCGTTGAACAGAGCAGGGGAAACACTGAAGCTTTCTTT. As protein: CSVEQSRGNTEAFF.

This chain connects TRBV9 to TRBJ1-2, with D possibly matching TRBD1 (5 bases). In germline, CDR1 is SGDLS, CDR2 YYNGEE. The CDR3 has 15 residues. V shed 0 bases and J shed 3 bases, with 12 bases lying between them. The CDR3 sequence is CASSVAQGRDYGYTF. The DNA for the CDR3 is TGTGCCAGCAGCGTAGCCCAGGGAAGAGACTATGGCTACACCTTC.

The table lists this clone with a count of one. V and J are TRBV28 and TRBJ1-5, with a tentative D call TRBD1 (6 bases). Germline assignment: CDR1 MDHEN and CDR2 SYDVKM. V lost 9 bases and J lost 0, with 12 bases in between. The CDR3 consists of 14 residues. The CDR3: CASQGFYSNQPQHF. Here the CDR3 DNA reads TGTGCCAGTCAGGGGTTCTATAGCAATCAGCCCCAGCATTTT.

The chain employs TRBV4-2 and TRBJ1-2; D not certain. V lost 0 bases to trimming and J lost 4 bases, with 12 bases between them. Germline V CDR1 and CDR2: LGHNA, YNFKEQ. The CDR3 length is 15 residues. This CDR3 is CASSQDRNLGYGYTF. The CDR3 bases are TGTGCCAGCAGCCAAGATCGAAACCTCGGCTATGGCTACACCTTC.

V usage is TRBV30 and J usage is TRBJ1-1, with 11 bases that match TRBD1. Germline V gives CDR1 GTSNPN, CDR2 SVGIG (reference sequence). The CDR3 length is 14 residues. V shed 5 bases, J shed 5 bases, and the junction held 7 bases outside the gene matches. For the CDR3, the DNA is TGTGCCTGGCACCCGGGACAGGGGGGGACTGAAGCTTTCTTT. This sequence encodes CAWHPGQGGTEAFF.

The chain combines TRBV7-3 with TRBJ2-7; D is possibly TRBD1 (5 bases). Deletions cut 1 base from V and 6 bases from J, with 16 bases between. This CDR3 spans 15 amino acids. Germline V gives CDR1 SGHTA, CDR2 FQGTGA. The CDR3 region has the DNA TGTGCCAGCAGCTTAAACACAGGCCCCAACCGCGAGCAGTACTTC. Translated, it gives CASSLNTGPNREQYF.

The V gene is TRBV5-1, the J gene TRBJ2-2; 7 nucleotides agree with TRBD1. The CDR3 covers 18 residues. Germline V CDR1 and CDR2: SGHRS, YFSETQ. Trimming took 4 bases from V and 2 from J; bases not matched to a gene: 14. CDR3 sequence (DNA): TGCGCCAGCAGCGTGAGGACAGGATCCACTTCAAACACCGGGGAGCTGTTTTTT. This sequence encodes CASSVRTGSTSNTGELFF.

This clone was detected only once. This chain links TRBV29-1 with TRBJ2-1; D may be TRBD2 (5 bases). V lost 3 bases to trimming and J lost 7 bases, with 16 bases between them. Germline CDR1 SQVTM, CDR2 ANQGSEA. CDR3 length: 14 amino acids. The CDR3 protein is CSVDSRALWNEQFF. In nucleotides, the CDR3 is TGCAGCGTTGACTCGCGGGCCCTGTGGAATGAGCAGTTCTTC.

The chain combines TRBV5-1 with TRBJ2-7, with 7 bases identical to TRBD2. V shed 4 bases, J shed 6 bases, and the junction held 7 bases outside the gene matches. Germline V gene sequence: CDR1 SGHRS, CDR2 YFSETQ. CDR3 length: 13 amino acids. The CDR3 DNA reads as TGCGCCAGCAGCCCTAGCGGCCGGGGCGAGCAGTACTTC. Protein sequence: CASSPSGRGEQYF.

The chain is built from TRBV6-5 and TRBJ2-7; tentative D call: TRBD1 (6 bases). Trimming stripped 6 bases from V and 6 bases from J, with 18 bases between. The CDR3 runs 14 residues. Germline V CDR1 and CDR2: MNHEY, SVGAGI. This CDR3 reads CASRKQGRSGEQYF. The CDR3 DNA is TGTGCCAGCAGGAAACAGGGACGCTCAGGCGAGCAGTACTTC.

CDR3 region: CASSYGGSNEKLFF. The CDR3 nucleotides read TGTGCCAGCAGTTACGGGGGGTCTAATGAAAAACTGTTTTTT. The chain combines TRBV6-2 or TRBV6-3 with TRBJ1-4, with a weak D call TRBD1 (5 bases). The ends were cut back, 2 bases at V and 3 bases at J, with 7 bases in the middle. This CDR3 spans 14 amino acids. The germline gives CDR1 MNHEY, CDR2 SVGEGT.

The chain combines TRBV11-2 with TRBJ2-1; D perhaps matches TRBD2 (6 bases). The germline gives CDR1 SGHAT, CDR2 FQNNGV. The CDR3 runs to 14 residues. The germline V and J ends were trimmed by 5 bases and 7 bases, with 15 bases remaining between them. CDR3 protein: CASSPMTSYNEQFF. The CDR3 coding sequence is TGTGCCAGCAGCCCGATGACTAGTTATAATGAGCAGTTCTTC.

The rearrangement uses TRBV18 and TRBJ1-1, with unresolved D. CDR1 and CDR2 (germline): KGHSH, LQKENI. The CDR3 is 16 residues long. Trimming took 3 bases from V and 5 from J, leaving 19 bases between them. CDR3 DNA sequence: TGTGCCAGCTCACCTACCCGGACTCAAAAAGGGACTGAAGCTTTCTTT. Protein: CASSPTRTQKGTEAFF.

This clone came up a few times. The V call is TRBV12-3 or TRBV12-4, the J call TRBJ1-3; no definite D call. V was cut by 6 bases and J by 4 bases, with 10 bases left in between. The length of the CDR3 is 13 residues. For the CDR3, the DNA is TGTGCCAGCAGCTCGCAGGTGGGAAACACCATATATTTT. Encoded protein: CASSSQVGNTIYF.

The V and J genes are TRBV30 and TRBJ1-2; D is unresolved. The CDR3 contains 12 residues. V was clipped by 0 bases and J by 5 bases, with 7 bases between them. CDR1 and CDR2 (germline): GTSNPN, SVGIG (reference sequence). The CDR3 reads CAWSVQQYGYTF. The CDR3 DNA is TGTGCCTGGAGTGTCCAACAGTATGGCTACACCTTC.

The chain has TRBV29-1 and TRBJ1-3; no clear D. The ends were cut back, 5 bases at V and 0 bases at J, with 11 bases in the middle. This CDR3 comprises 14 residues. The germline V gene has CDR1 SQVTM and CDR2 ANQGSEA. The CDR3 spells CSVSLRGSGNTIYF. The CDR3 DNA reads TGCAGCGTTAGTCTCCGGGGCTCTGGAAACACCATATATTTT.

The chain is built from TRBV30 and TRBJ1-2; D not resolved. Trimming removed 2 bases from V and 6 bases from J, with 13 bases in between. The germline gives CDR1 GTSNPN, CDR2 SVGIG (reference sequence). This CDR3 is built from 13 residues. The CDR3, as DNA: TGTGCCTGGAGTAGGAGCAGCCCCGATGGCTACACCTTC. It is translated as CAWSRSSPDGYTF.

To note about this clone: Within the sample, other DNA sequences also encode this same CDR3. The chain joins TRBV6-5 to TRBJ1-2, with 7 positions matching TRBD1. The CDR3 loop spans 13 amino acids. V lost 5 bases to trimming and J lost 2 bases; unmatched junction nucleotides: 2. Germline CDR1 reads MNHEY; CDR2 reads SVGAGI. For the CDR3, the DNA is TGTGCCAGCAGTCAGACAGGGAACTATGGCTACACCTTC. The encoded protein is CASSQTGNYGYTF.

V is TRBV5-1 and J is TRBJ2-7; 12 nucleotides agree with TRBD2. V shed 6 bases, J shed 2 bases, and the junction held 9 bases outside the gene matches. The CDR3 has 16 residues. CDR1 is SGHRS, CDR2 YFSETQ, per germline. As DNA, the CDR3 is TGCGCCAGCACCACGACTAGCGGGGGACCTACCTACGAGCAGTACTTC. The encoded protein is CASTTTSGGPTYEQYF.

This clone was seen only once. Within the sample, other DNA sequences also encode this same CDR3. The chain carries TRBV18 and TRBJ2-2, with TRBD2 identical over 13 bases. Germline CDR1 reads KGHSH; CDR2 reads LQKENI. V gave up 6 bases and J gave up 5 bases; unmatched junction bases: 3. The CDR3 spans 15 residues. In nucleotides, the CDR3 is TGTGCCAGCTCGCCGGGACTAGCGGGAACCGGGGAGCTGTTTTTT. The encoded protein is CASSPGLAGTGELFF.